Each of the 21 T cell receptor beta chains below was sequenced from the same sample in a study of kidney transplant recipient with SARS-CoV-2 infection (dated by TCRdb to about 2021). This specimen's time point label, per the study, means: pre-pandemic baseline sample and day 111 after first positive SARS-CoV-2 test. Sequencing was carried out with an Illumina MiSeq. The public reads were run again by TCRdb, first through fastp at Q25 and then through MiXCR, and only productive beta chains were kept. One record per CDR3 amino acid sequence lists the most common genes and DNA. The sample yields 200,000 to 300,000 distinct CDR3 sequences; roughly 26% were counted once. 6% to 8.5% of the sample comes from the top ten. The source material was a blood sample, sampled at baseline and around day 110 from a kidney transplant recipient. These receptors were obtained from a young adult male patient who had COVID-19 and was a kidney transplant recipient. Following a transplant, some T cells may be graft donor cells, not patient cells.

In its sample, this clonotype was seen many times. The J gene is TRBJ2-7, the V gene TRBV24-1; 9 bases align to TRBD1. In germline, CDR1 is KGHDR, CDR2 SFDVKD. V trimming: 4 bases; J trimming: 6 bases; junction bases outside the gene matches: 6. The CDR3 has 14 amino acids. The CDR3 nucleotides are TGTGCCACCAGTGACAGGGACAGGGTGAGCGAGCAGTACTTC. As protein: CATSDRDRVSEQYF.

With respect to this clonotype: This clone may be a read error of a much larger clone one base away. V and J are TRBV3-2 and TRBJ2-5; the table's D call, TRBD2, was not checked against the DNA. TRBV3-2 is an annotated pseudogene. CDR3 length equals 14 residues. The CDR3 DNA reads TGTGCCAGCAGCCAAGCGGGAGGGTGGGAGGCCCAGTACTTC. Its translation: CASSQAGGWEAQYF.

Remarks on this clonotype: A clone one base away is much larger, so this may be a read error. The CDR3, as DNA: TGTGCCAGCTCGCAGACCCTGGGACAGGGAGTAGGCTACACCTTC. Amino acid sequence: CASSQTLGQGVGYTF. The genes are TRBV18 and TRBJ2-4, with 9 nucleotides matching TRBD1. Gene TRBJ1-2 matches the end of the DNA better, so the J call may be wrong. This CDR3 contains 15 residues. Per germline, CDR1 KGHSH and CDR2 LQKENI.

At least ten counts were recorded for this clonotype. This chain links TRBV10-2 with TRBJ1-2; no firm D call. With 5 bases removed from V and 4 bases from J, the gap between germline ends came to 23 bases. Germline CDR1 WSHSY, CDR2 SAAADI. This CDR3 is built from 17 residues. CDR3: CASSFTRTSRKTYGYTF. The CDR3 bases are TGCGCCAGCAGTTTTACCCGCACTTCTAGAAAGACCTATGGCTACACCTTC.

This sequence joins TRBV24-1 and TRBJ1-1, with TRBD1 matching 8 bases. The CDR3 covers 15 residues. The germline V gene has CDR1 KGHDR and CDR2 SFDVKD. V dropped 5 bases and J dropped 5; count of bases not matched to a gene: 9. Here the CDR3 DNA reads TGTGCCACCAGTGCTTCAGACAGGGGAGGTACTGAAGCTTTCTTT. It yields the protein CATSASDRGGTEAFF.

This clonotype was counted many times. The rearrangement uses TRBV27 and TRBJ2-2; D remains ambiguous. From germline, CDR1 is MNHEY and CDR2 SMNVEV (reference sequence). V was trimmed by 4 bases and J by 5 bases, leaving 14 bases between them. This CDR3 has 15 residues. CDR3 sequence: CASSYRTNPTGELFF. The CDR3 bases are TGTGCCAGCAGTTACCGGACCAATCCTACCGGGGAGCTGTTTTTT.

V is TRBV4-2 and J is TRBJ2-1, with a weak D call TRBD2 (5 bases). Trimming left V 4 bases short and J 2 bases short, with 15 bases between. This CDR3 is 16 amino acids long. Germline-derived CDR1 and CDR2 are LGHNA and YNFKEQ. In nucleotides, the CDR3 is TGTGCCAGCAGCCCCGTGGAAGCGGCCGCCTACAATGAGCAGTTCTTC. This encodes CASSPVEAAAYNEQFF.

Ten or more counts support this clonotype. The chain recombines TRBV11-3 with TRBJ1-3; D unresolved. Trimming pared 3 bases from V and 1 base from J, leaving 4 bases between. The CDR3 runs to 13 residues. CDR1 SGHNT and CDR2 YENEEA come from the germline V gene. In nucleotides, the CDR3 is TGTGCCAGCAGCTTCCCGTCTGGAAACACCATATATTTT. It specifies CASSFPSGNTIYF.

This clonotype was counted ten times or more. The gene calls are TRBV20-1 and TRBJ1-4, with TRBD1 as a possible D gene (6 bases). The CDR3 spans 15 residues. Trimming left V 6 bases short and J 12 bases short, with 26 bases between. Germline assignment: CDR1 DFQATT and CDR2 SNEGSKA (reference sequence). The chain's CDR3 is CSAPSSGALGQELFF. The CDR3 coding sequence is TGCAGTGCCCCTAGTTCGGGGGCTTTGGGGCAGGAACTGTTTTTT.

This clonotype was observed at least ten times. CDR3 loop: CASRNRGRGSNQPQHF. The CDR3 bases are TGTGCCAGCAGGAATCGGGGCCGGGGTAGCAATCAGCCCCAGCATTTT. The chain joins TRBV2 to TRBJ1-5; D is perhaps TRBD1 (5 bases). The germline gives CDR1 SNHLY, CDR2 FYNNEI. The CDR3 covers 16 residues. V was cut by 6 bases and J by 0 bases, with 15 bases left in between.

This clonotype has a count of ten or more. This chain joins TRBV18 and TRBJ2-7; D remains ambiguous. CDR3 length: 13 residues. V was shortened by 3 bases and J by 3 bases, with 9 bases between the two germline ends. Germline V CDR1 and CDR2: KGHSH, LQKENI. CDR3 protein: CASSPPSGYEQYF. The CDR3 nucleotides read TGTGCCAGCTCACCCCCCTCGGGCTACGAGCAGTACTTC.

A word on this clonotype: A much larger clone is a single base away; this may be a read error. This chain connects TRBV11-2 to TRBJ2-7; 7 bases fit TRBD2. The junction had 16 bases not matched to a gene; V was cut back by 5 bases and J by 3 bases. The CDR3 has 17 amino acids. From germline, CDR1 is SGHAT and CDR2 FQNNGV. The CDR3 DNA reads TGTGCCAGCAGCCTTAGTGGACTAGTGGGAGGAAACTACGAGCAGTACTTC. Translated, it gives CASSLSGLVGGNYEQYF.

This clonotype was detected many times. The chain employs TRBV30 and TRBJ2-7, with 12 bases matching TRBD1. J gave up 8 bases and V 1 base, and 6 bases lay outside the gene matches. CDR3 size: 14 residues. In germline, CDR1 is GTSNPN, CDR2 SVGIG (reference sequence). The CDR3 here is CAWSGGQGARKQYF. The CDR3 DNA follows: TGTGCCTGGAGTGGGGGACAGGGGGCCCGCAAGCAGTACTTC.

This clonotype was counted between two and nine times. The chain uses TRBV28 and TRBJ2-5, with D perhaps TRBD1 (6 bases). V was cut by 3 bases and J by 6 bases, with 11 bases left in between. Germline assignment: CDR1 MDHEN and CDR2 SYDVKM. CDR3 length: 13 amino acids. DNA for the CDR3: TGTGCCAGCAGTTTGGGCAGGGGTAAGACCCAGTACTTC. Residues: CASSLGRGKTQYF.

This clonotype was seen many times. The V and J genes are TRBV12-3 or TRBV12-4 and TRBJ1-2; D call uncertain. V lost 5 bases to trimming and J lost 4 bases, with 23 bases between them. This CDR3 has 17 residues. CDR3 sequence: CASSASNSFRKTYGYTF. The CDR3 DNA is TGTGCCAGCAGTGCCTCGAACAGCTTCCGAAAGACCTATGGCTACACCTTC.

This clonotype was detected many times. V and J are TRBV19 and TRBJ2-3; D is undetermined. This CDR3 comprises 12 residues. Germline CDR1 LNHDA, CDR2 SQIVND (reference sequence). V gave up 3 bases and J gave up 3 bases, with 4 bases separating them. The CDR3 here is CASSIRTDTQYF. CDR3 in DNA: TGTGCCAGTAGTATTAGGACAGATACGCAGTATTTT.

J is TRBJ2-4 and V is TRBV27, with TRBD1 identical over 9 bases. V was clipped by 8 bases and J by 9 bases; unmatched bases: 11. The germline V gene encodes CDR1 MNHEY and CDR2 SMNVEV (reference sequence). CDR3 length equals 14 residues. DNA of the CDR3: TGTGCCAGCGGCGTTTGGGACAGGGCGGGCATTCAGTACTTC. Encoded protein: CASGVWDRAGIQYF.

This clonotype was counted at least ten times. V usage is TRBV2 and J usage is TRBJ1-3; D call uncertain. The CDR3 has 14 amino acids. Germline V gene lookup returns CDR1 SNHLY and CDR2 FYNNEI. V lost 3 bases and J lost 8, with 14 bases in between. The chain's CDR3 is CASSEWHKTDTIYF. The CDR3 nucleotides are TGTGCCAGCAGTGAGTGGCATAAGACGGACACCATATATTTT.

This clonotype has just one count. Since a much larger clone is just one base distant, this may be a read error. The chain links TRBV28 to TRBJ2-4; TRBD2 might be the D (7 bases). Trimming cost V 6 bases and J 11 bases, with 26 bases left between them. Germline V gene lookup returns CDR1 MDHEN and CDR2 SYDVKM. The CDR3 extends over 16 amino acids. The CDR3 nucleotides read TGTGCCAGCAGCCCTTCCTACGGGGGGCTTAGGGACGTTCAGTACTTC. This sequence encodes CASSPSYGGLRDVQYF.

Concerning this clonotype: The junction departs from the called germline gene at one end, perhaps through a read error. The rearrangement links TRBV6-6 to TRBJ1-5; tentatively, D is TRBD1 (5 bases). There are 16 residues in the CDR3. Germline CDR1 reads MNHNY; CDR2 reads SVGAGI (reference sequence). The CDR3 DNA reads TGCGCCAGCAGTTACGAGGCAGGGAGCGGCAATCAGCCCCAGCATTTT. As protein: CASSYEAGSGNQPQHF.

The sample holds many counts of this clonotype. The V gene is TRBV11-2, the J gene TRBJ2-7; tentatively, D is TRBD2 (6 bases). The V gene's germline CDR1 is SGHAT and CDR2 FQNNGV. V lost 6 bases to trimming and J lost 5 bases, with 17 bases between them. CDR3 length: 14 amino acids. The CDR3 DNA follows: TGTGCCAGCAGTTCGGGGGTATCGTTCCACGAGCAGTACGTC. Its protein is CASSSGVSFHEQYV.